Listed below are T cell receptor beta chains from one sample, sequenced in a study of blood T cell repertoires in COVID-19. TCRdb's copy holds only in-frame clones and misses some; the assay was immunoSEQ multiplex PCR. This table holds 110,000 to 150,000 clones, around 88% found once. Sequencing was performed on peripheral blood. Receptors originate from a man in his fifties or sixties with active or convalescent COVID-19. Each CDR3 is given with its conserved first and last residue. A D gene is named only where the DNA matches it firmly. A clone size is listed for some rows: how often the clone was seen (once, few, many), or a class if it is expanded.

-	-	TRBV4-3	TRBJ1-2	CASSQDTGPGYTF	TGCGCCAGCAGCCAAGATACAGGCCCCGGCTACACCTTC
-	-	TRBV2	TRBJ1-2	CASSNPPASYGYTF	TGTGCCAGCAGTAATCCTCCAGCGTCCTATGGCTACACCTTC
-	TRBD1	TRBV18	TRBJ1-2	CASSPPYLDRDNYGYTF	TGTGCCAGCTCACCACCGTACTTGGACAGGGATAACTATGGCTACACCTTC
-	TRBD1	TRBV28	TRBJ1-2	CASRGQIYGYTF	TGTGCCAGCAGGGGACAGATCTATGGCTACACCTTC
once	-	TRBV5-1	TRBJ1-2	CASSLESANYGYTF	TGCGCCAGCAGCTTGGAATCAGCTAACTATGGCTACACCTTC
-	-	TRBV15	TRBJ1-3	CATSGRGWSGNTIYF	TGTGCCACCAGCGGAAGGGGGTGGAGTGGAAACACCATATATTTT
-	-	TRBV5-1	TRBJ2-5	CASSSEGYGETQYF	TGCGCCAGCAGCTCGGAGGGCTACGGGGAGACCCAGTACTTC
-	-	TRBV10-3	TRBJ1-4	CAIKESQGWDEKLFF	TGTGCCATCAAAGAGAGCCAGGGCTGGGATGAAAAACTGTTTTTT
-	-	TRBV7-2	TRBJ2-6	CASSLVRSGANVLTF	TGTGCCAGCAGCTTAGTCCGCAGTGGGGCCAACGTCCTGACTTTC
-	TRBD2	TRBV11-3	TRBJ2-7	CASSLGSLANEQYF	TGTGCCAGCAGCTTAGGATCACTAGCGAACGAGCAGTACTTC
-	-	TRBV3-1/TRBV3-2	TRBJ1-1	CASNRRDMNTEAFF	TGTGCCAGCAACCGGCGGGATATGAACACTGAAGCTTTCTTT
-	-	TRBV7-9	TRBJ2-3	CASSSTSGGGPTDTQYF	TGTGCCAGCAGCTCAACGTCAGGCGGGGGCCCCACAGATACGCAGTATTTT
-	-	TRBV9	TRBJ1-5	CASSVEDGRTGQPQHF	TGTGCCAGCAGCGTAGAGGACGGCAGAACGGGGCAGCCCCAGCATTTT
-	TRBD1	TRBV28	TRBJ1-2	CASSFDRGAYGYTF	TGTGCCAGCAGTTTCGACAGGGGGGCCTATGGCTACACCTTC
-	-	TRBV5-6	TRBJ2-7	CASSRSRQGSGEQYF	TGTGCCAGCAGCAGAAGTCGGCAGGGTTCAGGCGAGCAGTACTTC
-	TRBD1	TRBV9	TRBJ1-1	CASSGGQVGTEAFF	TGTGCCAGCAGCGGGGGACAGGTGGGCACTGAAGCTTTCTTT
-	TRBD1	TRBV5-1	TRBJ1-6	CASSLAGQGRSPLHF	TGCGCCAGCAGCTTAGCGGGACAGGGGAGATCACCCCTCCACTTT
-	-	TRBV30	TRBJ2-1	CAWSVPGVRYHEQFF	TGTGCCTGGAGTGTACCCGGGGTTCGTTACCATGAGCAGTTCTTC
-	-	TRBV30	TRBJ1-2	CAQARGRYGYTF	TGTGCCCAGGCCAGGGGCCGCTATGGCTACACCTTC
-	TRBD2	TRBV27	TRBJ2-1	CASSSSGRAGGEQFF	TGTGCCAGCAGTTCTAGCGGGAGGGCCGGGGGTGAGCAGTTCTTC
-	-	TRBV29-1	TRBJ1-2	CSVEGEDGYTF	TGCAGCGTTGAGGGAGAGGATGGCTACACCTTC
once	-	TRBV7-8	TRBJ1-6	CASSLGAGNSPLHF	TGTGCCAGCAGCTTAGGTGCAGGGAATTCACCCCTCCACTTT
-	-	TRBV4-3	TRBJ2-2	CASSLDFRTGELFF	TGCGCCAGCAGCCTGGACTTTAGGACCGGGGAGCTGTTTTTT
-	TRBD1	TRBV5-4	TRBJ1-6	CASSPGQYIDSPLHF	TGTGCCAGCAGCCCGGGACAGTATATTGATTCACCCCTCCACTTT
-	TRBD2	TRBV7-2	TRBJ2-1	CASSPLAASYNEQFF	TGTGCCAGCAGCCCTCTAGCGGCCTCCTACAATGAGCAGTTCTTC
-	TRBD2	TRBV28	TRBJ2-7	CASSLSPSGSYEQYF	TGTGCCAGCAGTTTATCACCTAGCGGGAGCTACGAGCAGTACTTC
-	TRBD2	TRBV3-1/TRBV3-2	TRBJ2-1	CASSQAGTSGSMNEQFF	TGTGCCAGCAGCCAAGCCGGGACTAGCGGGAGTATGAATGAGCAGTTCTTC
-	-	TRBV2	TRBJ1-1	CASSGGVSGRTDTEAFF	TGTGCCAGCAGTGGGGGGGTTTCAGGGAGGACGGACACTGAAGCTTTCTTT
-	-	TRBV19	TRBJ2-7	CASSLIQGHEQYF	TGTGCCAGTAGTTTGATTCAGGGGCACGAGCAGTACTTC
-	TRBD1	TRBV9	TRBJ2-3	CASSKGQGARTDTQYF	TGTGCCAGCAGCAAGGGACAGGGGGCAAGGACAGATACGCAGTATTTT
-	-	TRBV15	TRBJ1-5	CATSRESDSMGQPQHF	TGTGCCACCAGCAGAGAATCCGACAGTATGGGTCAGCCCCAGCATTTT
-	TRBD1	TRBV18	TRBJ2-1	CASSSTPGGPNVEQFF	TGTGCCAGCTCATCGACCCCAGGGGGCCCCAATGTTGAGCAGTTCTTC
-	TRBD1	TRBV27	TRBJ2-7	CASSLPGTGLHEQYF	TGTGCCAGCAGTTTGCCCGGGACAGGGCTCCACGAGCAGTACTTC
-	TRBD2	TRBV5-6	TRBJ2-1	CASSPRTSGTNEQFF	TGTGCCAGCAGCCCTCGGACTAGCGGGACGAATGAGCAGTTCTTC
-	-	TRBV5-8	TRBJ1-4	CASRVRGEKLFF	TGTGCCAGCAGAGTACGAGGGGAAAAACTGTTTTTT
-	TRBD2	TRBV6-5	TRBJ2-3	CASSLSGGTDTQYF	TGTGCCAGCAGTCTTAGCGGGGGCACAGATACGCAGTATTTT
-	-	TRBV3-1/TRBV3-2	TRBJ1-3	CASSLRPAGNTIYF	TGTGCCAGCAGCCTTAGACCAGCGGGAAACACCATATATTTT
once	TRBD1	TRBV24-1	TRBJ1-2	CATSDRQGNGYTF	TGTGCCACCAGTGACCGACAGGGGAATGGCTACACCTTC
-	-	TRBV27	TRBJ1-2	CASSLPRSGRLGNGYTF	TGTGCCAGCAGTCTCCCCAGGAGCGGACGCTTAGGAAATGGCTACACCTTC
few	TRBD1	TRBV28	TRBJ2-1	CASKPGQGWNEQFF	TGTGCCAGTAAGCCGGGACAGGGGTGGAATGAGCAGTTCTTC
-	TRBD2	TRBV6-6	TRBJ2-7	CASSRLAGRYEQYF	TGTGCCAGCAGTCGACTAGCGGGAAGGTACGAGCAGTACTTC
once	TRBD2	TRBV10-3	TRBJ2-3	CAISGISGGGTDTQYF	TGTGCCATCAGTGGAATTAGCGGGGGTGGCACAGATACGCAGTATTTT
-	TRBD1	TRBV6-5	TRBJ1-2	CASSYRGPGYGYTF	TGTGCCAGCAGTTATAGGGGGCCGGGCTATGGCTACACCTTC
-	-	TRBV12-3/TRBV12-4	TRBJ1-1	CASSSRVRREAFF	TGTGCCAGCAGCTCCAGGGTCCGTCGTGAAGCTTTCTTT
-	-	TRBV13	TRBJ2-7	CASSFRGSEQYF	TGTGCCAGCAGCTTTAGGGGTTCCGAGCAGTACTTC
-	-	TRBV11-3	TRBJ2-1	CASSSSGANYNEQFF	TGTGCCAGCAGCTCTAGTGGGGCTAATTACAATGAGCAGTTCTTC
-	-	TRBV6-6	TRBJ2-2	CASSPGHLTANTGELFF	TGTGCCAGCAGTCCGGGACATTTGACCGCGAACACCGGGGAGCTGTTTTTT
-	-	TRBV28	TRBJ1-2	CASSPLHGYTF	TGTGCCAGCAGTCCCCTCCATGGCTACACCTTC
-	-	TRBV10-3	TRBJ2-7	CAISESAGSGYEQYF	TGTGCCATCAGTGAGTCCGCGGGGAGCGGTTACGAGCAGTACTTC
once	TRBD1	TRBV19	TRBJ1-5	CASVRREGAGPQHF	TGTGCCAGTGTCAGGCGAGAGGGGGCCGGACCCCAGCATTTT
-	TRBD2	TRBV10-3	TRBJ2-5	CAISESTRAGGPPQETQYF	TGTGCCATCAGTGAGTCGACTCGAGCGGGGGGGCCCCCCCAAGAGACCCAGTACTTC
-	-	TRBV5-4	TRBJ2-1	CASSLGGGNRGEQFF	TGTGCCAGCAGCTTGGGAGGCGGGAACCGAGGTGAGCAGTTCTTC
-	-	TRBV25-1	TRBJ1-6	CASSDRGHSPLHF	TGTGCCAGCAGTGACAGGGGTCATTCACCCCTCCACTTT
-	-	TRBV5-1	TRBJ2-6	CASSLVSGRGANVLTF	TGCGCCAGCAGCTTGGTGTCAGGGCGTGGGGCCAACGTCCTGACTTTC
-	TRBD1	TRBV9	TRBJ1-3	CASSNPGGTGGSQAGNTIYF	TGTGCCAGCAGCAACCCAGGGGGGACAGGGGGTAGTCAAGCTGGAAACACCATATATTTT
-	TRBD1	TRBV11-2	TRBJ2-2	CASSPNWDRANTGELFF	TGTGCCAGCAGCCCAAATTGGGACAGAGCGAACACCGGGGAGCTGTTTTTT
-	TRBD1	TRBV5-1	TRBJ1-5	CASSQGQGNQPQHF	TGCGCCAGCAGCCAGGGACAGGGCAATCAGCCCCAGCATTTT
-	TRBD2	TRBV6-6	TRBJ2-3	CASSPSGVTDTQYF	TGTGCCAGCAGCCCGAGCGGGGTAACAGATACGCAGTATTTT